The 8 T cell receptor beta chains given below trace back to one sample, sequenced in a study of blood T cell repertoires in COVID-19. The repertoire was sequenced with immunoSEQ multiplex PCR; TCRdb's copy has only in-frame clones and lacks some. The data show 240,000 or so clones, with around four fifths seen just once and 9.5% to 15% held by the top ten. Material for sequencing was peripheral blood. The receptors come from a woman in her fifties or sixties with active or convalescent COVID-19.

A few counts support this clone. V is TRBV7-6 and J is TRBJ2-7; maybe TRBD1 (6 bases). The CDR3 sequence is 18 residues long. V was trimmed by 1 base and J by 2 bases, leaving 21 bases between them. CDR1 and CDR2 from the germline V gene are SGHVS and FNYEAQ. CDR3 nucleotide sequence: TGTGCCAGCAGCTTAGTTAAAGGGGGTTTAGGTCGTGCCTACGAGCAGTACTTC. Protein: CASSLVKGGLGRAYEQYF. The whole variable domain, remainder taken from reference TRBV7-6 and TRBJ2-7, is GAGVSQSPRYKVTKRGQDVALRCDPISGHVSLYWYRQALGQGPEFLTYFNYEAQQDKSGLPNDRFSAERPEGSISTLTIQRTEQRDSAMYRCASSLVKGGLGRAYEQYFGPGTRLTVT.

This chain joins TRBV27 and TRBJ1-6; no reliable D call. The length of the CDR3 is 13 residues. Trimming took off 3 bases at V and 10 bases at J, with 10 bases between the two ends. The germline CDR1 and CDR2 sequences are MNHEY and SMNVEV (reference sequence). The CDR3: CASSFGNASPLHF. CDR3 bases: TGTGCCAGCAGTTTCGGGAACGCCTCACCCCTCCACTTT.

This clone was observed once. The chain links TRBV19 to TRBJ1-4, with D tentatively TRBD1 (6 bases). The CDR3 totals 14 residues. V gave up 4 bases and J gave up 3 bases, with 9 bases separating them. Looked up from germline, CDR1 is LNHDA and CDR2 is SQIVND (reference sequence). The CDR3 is CASSTTGSNEKLFF. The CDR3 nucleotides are TGTGCCAGTAGTACGACAGGATCTAATGAAAAACTGTTTTTT.

CDR3 protein: CASSKAKQGGEKLFF. CDR3 nucleotides: TGTGCCAGCAGCAAAGCGAAACAGGGGGGGGAAAAACTGTTTTTT. The chain is built from TRBV21-1 and TRBJ1-4; whether TRBD1, the table's D call, matches the DNA was not checked. TRBV21-1 is designated a pseudogene. The CDR3 extends over 15 amino acids.

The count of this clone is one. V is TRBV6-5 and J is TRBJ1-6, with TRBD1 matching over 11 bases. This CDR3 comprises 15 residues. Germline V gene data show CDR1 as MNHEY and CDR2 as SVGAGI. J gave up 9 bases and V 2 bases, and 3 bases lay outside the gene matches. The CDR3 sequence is CASSYDGQGASPLHF. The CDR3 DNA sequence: TGTGCCAGCAGTTACGATGGACAGGGGGCTTCACCCCTCCACTTT.

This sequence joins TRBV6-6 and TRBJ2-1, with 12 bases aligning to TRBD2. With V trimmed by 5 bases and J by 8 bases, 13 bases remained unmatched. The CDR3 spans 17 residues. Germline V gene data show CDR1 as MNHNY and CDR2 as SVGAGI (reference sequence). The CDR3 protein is CASSPDLLAGGWDEQFF. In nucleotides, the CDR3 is TGTGCCAGCAGTCCCGACCTGCTAGCGGGGGGGTGGGATGAGCAGTTCTTC.

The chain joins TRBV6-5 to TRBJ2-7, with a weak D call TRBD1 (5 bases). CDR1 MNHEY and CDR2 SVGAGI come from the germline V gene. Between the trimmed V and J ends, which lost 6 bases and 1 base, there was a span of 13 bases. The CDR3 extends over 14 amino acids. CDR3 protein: CASSRTSGSYEQYF. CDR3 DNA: TGTGCCAGCAGCCGAACGTCAGGGTCCTACGAGCAGTACTTC.

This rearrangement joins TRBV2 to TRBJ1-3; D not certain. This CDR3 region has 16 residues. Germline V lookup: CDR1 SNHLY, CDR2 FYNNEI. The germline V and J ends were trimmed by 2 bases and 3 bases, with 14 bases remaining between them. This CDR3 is CASSEYPAGLGNTIYF. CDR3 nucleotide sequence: TGTGCCAGCAGTGAATACCCCGCGGGCCTTGGAAACACCATATATTTT.